This passage covers 11 T cell receptor beta chains from one sample sequenced in a study of blood T cell repertoires in COVID-19. TCRdb keeps only in-frame clones here, not all; method: immunoSEQ multiplex PCR. The sample holds under 300,000 clones, more than 65% seen once. Material for sequencing was PBMCs or T cells enriched from blood (not recorded which). These receptors were taken from a man aged 50-59 years who had recovered from COVID-19.

A single count supports this clone. The rearrangement links TRBV5-5 to TRBJ2-6, with 12 nucleotides matching TRBD1. Germline-derived CDR1 and CDR2 are SGHKS and YYEKEE (reference sequence). The CDR3 has 17 residues. The V gene end was trimmed by 4 bases and the J gene end by 4 bases; junction bases not matched to a gene: 6. In nucleotides, the CDR3 is TGTGCCAGCAGCCAGGGACAGGGGGCACGAGGGGCCAACGTCCTGACTTTC. Translation gives CASSQGQGARGANVLTF.

The V and J genes are TRBV5-5 and TRBJ2-6, with 9 bases aligning to TRBD1. There are 20 residues in the CDR3. Unmatched junction bases numbered 16, after V lost 4 bases and J lost 2 bases. Looked up from germline, CDR1 is SGHKS and CDR2 is YYEKEE (reference sequence). The CDR3 DNA sequence: TGTGCCAGCAGCGGGTTGGGGGAAGGGACAGGGAGGACTGGGGCCAACGTCCTGACTTTC. Translation: CASSGLGEGTGRTGANVLTF.

The chain couples TRBV29-1 to TRBJ2-1; no clear D. The CDR3 is made up of 10 amino acids. The ends were cut back, 3 bases at V and 12 bases at J, with 9 bases in the middle. Per germline, CDR1 SQVTM and CDR2 ANQGSEA. The CDR3 loop reads CSVETQRQFF. The CDR3 DNA reads TGCAGCGTTGAGACCCAGCGGCAGTTCTTC.

The chain is built from TRBV27 and TRBJ2-7; 7 bases fit TRBD1. Germline V gives CDR1 MNHEY, CDR2 SMNVEV (reference sequence). V lost 6 bases to trimming and J lost 3 bases; unmatched junction nucleotides: 11. The CDR3 consists of 15 residues. The CDR3 spells CASSRASTGSYEQYF. The CDR3 DNA follows: TGTGCCAGCAGCCGAGCCTCGACAGGGAGCTACGAGCAGTACTTC.

The J gene is TRBJ1-4, the V gene TRBV2, with 8 nucleotides matching TRBD1. The V gene's germline CDR1 is SNHLY and CDR2 FYNNEI. The CDR3 runs 15 residues. V lost 6 bases and J lost 4; bases outside the gene matches: 7. Written as DNA, the CDR3 is TGTGCCAGCAGCCAACAGGGGGTATTTAATGAAAAACTGTTTTTT. As protein: CASSQQGVFNEKLFF. Supplemented by reference TRBV2 and TRBJ1-4, the full variable domain reads EPEVTQTPSHQVTQMGQEVILRCVPISNHLYFYWYRQILGQKVEFLVSFYNNEISEKSEIFDDQFSVERPDGSNFTLKIRSTKLEDSAMYFCASSQQGVFNEKLFFGSGTQLSVL.

The chain joins TRBV7-2 to TRBJ2-7; tentative D call: TRBD1 (5 bases). Trimming stripped 4 bases from V and 6 bases from J, with 19 bases between. The CDR3 runs 15 residues. Germline V gives CDR1 SGHTA, CDR2 FQGNSA. The CDR3 DNA reads TGTGCCAGCAGCTACCGGGTAACAGGACCCCTCGAGCAGTACTTC. Its protein product is CASSYRVTGPLEQYF.

The gene calls are TRBV3-1 (or the pseudogene TRBV3-2) and TRBJ2-7, with TRBD1 matching over 9 bases. CDR3 size: 15 residues. The germline V gene encodes CDR1 LGHDT and CDR2 YNNKEL (reference sequence). V dropped 0 bases and J dropped 5; count of bases not matched to a gene: 5. The CDR3, as DNA: TGTGCCAGCAGCCAAGAGGGGACAGGGCTCCACGAGCAGTACTTC. Its protein product is CASSQEGTGLHEQYF.

The chain combines TRBV21-1 with TRBJ2-7; the D call TRBD2 from the table was never checked on the DNA. TRBV21-1 is an annotated pseudogene. The length of the CDR3 is 16 residues. The CDR3 DNA reads as TGTGCCAGCAGCAAGCCCGGGACTAGCGGCGCCTACGAGCAGTACTTC. It codes for CASSKPGTSGAYEQYF.

V gene TRBV10-1 combines with J gene TRBJ2-3; D gene ambiguous. The CDR3 sequence is 14 residues long. Trimming removed 3 bases at V and 3 bases at J, with 10 bases between. Germline V gene data show CDR1 as WNHNN and CDR2 as SYGVQD (reference sequence). CDR3 region: CASSDPGRTDTQYF. The CDR3 bases are TGCGCCAGCAGTGATCCGGGTAGGACAGATACGCAGTATTTT.

As DNA, the CDR3 is TGTGCCAGCAGCTTAGATGCGTATGGCTACACCTTC. This translates into CASSLDAYGYTF. The chain employs TRBV7-2 and TRBJ1-2; no clear D gene. Germline V CDR1 and CDR2: SGHTA, FQGNSA. The CDR3 length is 12 residues. Trimming stripped 1 base from V and 5 bases from J, with 5 bases between.

V and J are TRBV5-1 and TRBJ2-5; tentatively, D is TRBD2 (6 bases). The CDR3 is 16 residues long. CDR1 and CDR2 from the germline V gene are SGHRS and YFSETQ. The V and J ends lost 2 bases and 2 bases respectively, with 16 bases between them. CDR3 nucleotide sequence: TGCGCCAGCAGCTTCCAACTAGCTCGTGGGCAAGAGACCCAGTACTTC. Translated, it gives CASSFQLARGQETQYF.